The 23 T cell receptor beta chains below come from one sample, sequenced in a study of cytomegalovirus exposure and HLA in healthy donors. Amplification used 60 Vbeta primers and 13 Jbeta primers. Clones were sequenced by immunoSEQ multiplex PCR, and TCRdb holds only the in-frame ones, with some missing. This sample has 200,000 to 300,000 clones, with 82% found just once. Sequenced input: PBMCs. Source of these receptors: a middle-aged woman in good health and CMV-seropositive.

CDR3 bases: TGTGCCAGCAGTTCCCGCGACAGGGTATATGAGCAGTTCTTC. Amino acid sequence: CASSSRDRVYEQFF. The chain joins TRBV6-5 to TRBJ2-1; 7 bases are shared with TRBD1. CDR3 length: 14 amino acids. Germline lookup yields CDR1 MNHEY and CDR2 SVGAGI. V gave up 4 bases and J gave up 8 bases; unmatched junction bases: 8.

The V gene is TRBV5-1, the J gene TRBJ2-3; D is perhaps TRBD2 (6 bases). CDR3 length equals 17 residues. Germline V gives CDR1 SGHRS, CDR2 YFSETQ. The V end was cut by 1 base, the J end by 2 bases, with 17 bases between. CDR3 residues: CASSLFSPRGITDTQYF. DNA for the CDR3: TGCGCCAGCAGCTTGTTTAGCCCCCGGGGGATCACAGATACGCAGTATTTT.

Worth noting for this clone: Different DNA sequences within this sample yield the same CDR3. The rearrangement joins TRBV9 to TRBJ1-2; 7 bases match TRBD1. This CDR3 has 12 amino acids. With 3 bases clipped from V and 5 bases from J, the junction kept 1 base outside the gene matches. Germline CDR1 is SGDLS and CDR2 is YYNGEE. The CDR3 protein is CASSDRGYGYTF. The CDR3 nucleotides read TGTGCCAGCAGCGACAGGGGTTATGGCTACACCTTC.

The chain has TRBV18 and TRBJ2-2, with TRBD1 matching over 8 bases. The ends lost 2 bases at V and 1 base at J; junction bases unmatched: 0. CDR3 size: 15 residues. Germline-derived CDR1 and CDR2 are KGHSH and LQKENI. The CDR3 is CASSPGTGNTGELFF. DNA for the CDR3: TGTGCCAGCTCACCAGGGACAGGGAACACCGGGGAGCTGTTTTTT. The full variable domain, in which reference TRBV18 and TRBJ2-2 provide the parts outside the CDR3, is NAGVMQNPRHLVRRRGQEARLRCSPMKGHSHVYWYRQLPEEGLKFMVYLQKENIIDESGMPKERFSAEFPKEGPSILRIQQVVRGDSAAYFCASSPGTGNTGELFFGEGSRLTVL.

The chain uses TRBV29-1 and TRBJ2-7; tentatively, D is TRBD1 (6 bases). The CDR3 contains 13 residues. The germline V and J ends were trimmed by 3 bases and 2 bases, with 11 bases remaining between them. Germline assignment: CDR1 SQVTM and CDR2 ANQGSEA. CDR3 in DNA: TGCAGCGTTGAGGGGCAGGGGCCCTACGAGCAGTACTTC. It is translated as CSVEGQGPYEQYF.

The chain has TRBV11-3 and TRBJ2-1; D is uncertain. V lost 3 bases, J lost 3 bases, and 9 bases lay in between. This CDR3 comprises 14 residues. In germline, CDR1 is SGHNT, CDR2 YENEEA. The DNA of the CDR3 is TGTGCCAGCAGCTTTCGACTGGACTACAATGAGCAGTTCTTC. It encodes CASSFRLDYNEQFF.

The chain is built from TRBV11-3 and TRBJ2-1; D is ambiguous. The CDR3 is 13 amino acids. Germline V gene lookup returns CDR1 SGHNT and CDR2 YENEEA. With 5 bases removed from V and 7 bases from J, the gap between germline ends came to 12 bases. The CDR3 is CASSEANGNEQFF. The CDR3 bases are TGTGCCAGCAGCGAGGCTAACGGTAATGAGCAGTTCTTC.

V usage is TRBV6-1 and J usage is TRBJ2-7; 9 nucleotides agree with TRBD1. Losses at the gene ends were 6 bases for V and 6 bases for J; bases not matched to a gene: 9. Germline V CDR1 and CDR2: MNHNS, SASEGT. CDR3 length: 14 residues. CDR3: CASRGTGSSSEQYF. The DNA of the CDR3 is TGTGCCAGCAGAGGGACAGGGTCGTCTAGCGAGCAGTACTTC.

The V call is TRBV7-9, the J call TRBJ2-1, with 11 bases matching TRBD2. J was trimmed by 8 bases and V by 5 bases; bases with no gene match: 5. This CDR3 is 14 amino acids long. Germline CDR1 reads SEHNR; CDR2 reads FQNEAQ (reference sequence). The CDR3 DNA reads as TGTGCCAGCAGCGCTCCGGGACTAGCGGATGAGCAGTTCTTC. Protein sequence: CASSAPGLADEQFF.

The V call is TRBV7-2, the J call TRBJ1-3; 7 nucleotides agree with TRBD1. Trimming took 4 bases from V and 4 from J; bases not matched to a gene: 7. Germline-derived CDR1 and CDR2 are SGHTA and FQGNSA. The CDR3 contains 15 residues. The CDR3 nucleotides read TGTGCCAGCAGCTCAGAAGGACAGGCCGGAAACACCATATATTTT. Translated: CASSSEGQAGNTIYF.

This clone showed up just a few times. The V gene is TRBV6-5, the J gene TRBJ1-1; weak D call: TRBD1 (5 bases). V gave up 8 bases and J gave up 3 bases, with 13 bases separating them. The CDR3 sequence is 13 residues long. CDR1 and CDR2 from the germline V gene are MNHEY and SVGAGI. The CDR3 is CASVGRAYTEAFF. DNA of the CDR3: TGTGCCAGCGTGGGCAGGGCTTACACTGAAGCTTTCTTT.

This clone is a singleton in its sample. This chain joins TRBV5-4 and TRBJ2-7; 8 bases are a match to TRBD2. The CDR3 has 15 residues. Germline values: CDR1 SGHNT, CDR2 YYREEE (reference sequence). Unmatched junction bases numbered 8, after V lost 4 bases and J lost 2 bases. This chain's CDR3 is CASSPGSGSTYEQYF. The CDR3 bases are TGTGCCAGCAGCCCCGGCAGCGGGAGCACCTACGAGCAGTACTTC.

The chain uses TRBV6-1 and TRBJ2-1, with TRBD1 identical over 9 bases. Unmatched junction bases numbered 10, after V lost 10 bases and J lost 6 bases. CDR1 MNHNS and CDR2 SASEGT come from the germline V gene. The CDR3 covers 14 residues. CDR3 nucleotides: TGTGCCACCCAATCCGGGACAGGGATCAATGAGCAGTTCTTC. As protein: CATQSGTGINEQFF.

CDR3 DNA sequence: TGTGCCAGCAGCGTAGACCACAGGGGAGCTACTAGCGGGGGGGCCTTTGAGCAGTTCTTC. This sequence encodes CASSVDHRGATSGGAFEQFF. V usage is TRBV9 and J usage is TRBJ2-1; TRBD2 aligns across 13 bases. Germline assignment: CDR1 SGDLS and CDR2 YYNGEE. The CDR3 totals 20 residues. V was pared by 0 bases and J by 9 bases, with 18 bases of the junction left unmatched.

The CDR3 protein is CASSSTGGAGNTEAFF. CDR3 in DNA: TGCGCCAGCAGCTCCACAGGGGGCGCGGGGAACACTGAAGCTTTCTTT. The chain employs TRBV5-1 and TRBJ1-1; 9 nucleotides match TRBD1. J was trimmed by 1 base and V by 3 bases; bases with no gene match: 7. The CDR3 sequence is 16 residues long. CDR1 and CDR2 (germline): SGHRS, YFSETQ.

This chain joins TRBV7-9 and TRBJ1-2; 8 positions match TRBD1. This CDR3 comprises 15 residues. Trimming at V came to 2 bases and at J to 5 bases, leaving 7 bases not matched to a gene. Germline CDR1 reads SEHNR; CDR2 reads FQNEAQ (reference sequence). The CDR3 spells CASSLSAGGLYGYTF. In DNA, the CDR3 is TGTGCCAGCAGCTTATCCGCAGGGGGCCTTTATGGCTACACCTTC.

This clone was recorded once. The chain employs TRBV10-1 and TRBJ2-1; 11 bases fit TRBD2. Trimming cost V 5 bases and J 6 bases; bases outside gene matches: 9. The CDR3 spans 16 residues. Germline V gives CDR1 WNHNN, CDR2 SYGVQD (reference sequence). The CDR3 nucleotides read TGCGCCAGCAGTCCGGGCTATCTAGCGGGAGGCAATGAGCAGTTCTTC. Amino acid sequence: CASSPGYLAGGNEQFF.

V gene TRBV6-5 combines with J gene TRBJ2-7, with D perhaps matching TRBD2 (5 bases). The germline V gene encodes CDR1 MNHEY and CDR2 SVGAGI. V was shortened by 0 bases and J by 0 bases, with 12 bases between the two germline ends. This CDR3 is 16 amino acids long. The CDR3 DNA reads TGTGCCAGCAGTTACTCGCTGCCTGGAGGCTCCTACGAGCAGTACTTC. Protein: CASSYSLPGGSYEQYF.

The chain employs TRBV13 and TRBJ1-1, with D possibly TRBD1 on 5 matching bases. The germline V gene has CDR1 PRHDT and CDR2 FYEKMQ (reference sequence). Trimming left V 4 bases short and J 6 bases short, with 18 bases between. The CDR3 runs to 15 residues. The CDR3 sequence: CASSSQGLLSAEAFF. As DNA, the CDR3 is TGTGCCAGCAGCTCCCAGGGACTCCTTAGCGCTGAAGCTTTCTTT.

V gene TRBV11-2 combines with J gene TRBJ1-4; 7 positions match TRBD1. Trimming removed 4 bases from V and 4 bases from J; junction bases left unmatched: 12. Germline-derived CDR1 and CDR2 are SGHAT and FQNNGV. The CDR3 sequence is 17 residues long. For the CDR3, the DNA is TGTGCCAGCAGCTCAAGACAGGGCTTTCATATTAATGAAAAACTGTTTTTT. It specifies CASSSRQGFHINEKLFF.

J is TRBJ2-5 and V is TRBV6-5; 7 bases are shared with TRBD2. Losses at the gene ends were 7 bases for V and 5 bases for J; bases not matched to a gene: 10. The germline CDR1 and CDR2 sequences are MNHEY and SVGAGI. The CDR3 spans 14 residues. The CDR3: CASNPRDYWETQYF. The CDR3 DNA reads TGTGCCAGCAACCCCCGGGACTATTGGGAGACCCAGTACTTC.

This sequence joins TRBV5-1 and TRBJ2-5, with 9 bases fitting TRBD1. Trimming at V came to 1 base and at J to 5 bases, leaving 6 bases not matched to a gene. Germline V gene sequence: CDR1 SGHRS, CDR2 YFSETQ. CDR3 length: 15 residues. The CDR3 region has the DNA TGCGCCAGCAGCTTGACAGGGGGCGCATCGGAGACCCAGTACTTC. This sequence encodes CASSLTGGASETQYF.

This sequence joins TRBV23-1 and TRBJ2-1, with TRBD2 matching 10 bases. TRBV23-1 counts as an open reading frame of uncertain function. V was clipped by 3 bases and J by 0 bases; unmatched bases: 11. The CDR3 totals 19 residues. This CDR3 reads CASSHIPGLAESSYNEQFF. The CDR3 nucleotides are TGCGCCAGCAGTCACATCCCCGGACTAGCGGAGAGCTCCTACAATGAGCAGTTCTTC.